This T cell receptor beta chain was sequenced in a study of T-cell memory formation after mild COVID-19 (dated by TCRdb to the early 2020s). For the wider study: TCR sequence clusters from the two donors were largely donor specific. Two young, previously healthy adult volunteers made up the cohort, one male and one female. Longitudinal TCRalpha and TCRbeta repertoire sequencing tracked T-cell clones expanding and contracting after mild COVID-19 in a couple of donors. Findings and caveats that apply to the study as a whole: Balanced CD4/CD8 phenotypes were observed for clones contracting from day 15 to 85, whereas a bias towards CD4+ was observed for a second wave of clones expanding from day 15 to 37. The study included only a couple of mild cases, and larger cohorts that include severe cases with pre-infection samples were judged to be necessary. Some responding clones were found in pre-infection memory, which suggests that pre-existing cross-reactive memory T cells took part in the SARS-CoV-2 response. Contracting CD4+ clones were found mainly in CM and EM memory subsets, while CD8+ clones were enriched in EMRA. The second-wave clones that peaked on day 37 were not confirmed to be SARS-CoV-2 specific.

Sequencing instrument: Illumina NovaSeq 6000. TCRalpha and TCRbeta cDNA libraries were constructed by 5'RACE with constant-segment primers, with sample barcodes and unique molecular identifiers being introduced. RNA was extracted from every sample with Trizol reagent. Amplification of the libraries took two PCR steps, and the second step added a second sample barcode plus Illumina TruSeq adapters. Libraries were sequenced on an Illumina NovaSeq with 2 x 150 bp paired-end reads. Concerning the study's data processing: The reads were demultiplexed and collapsed into UMI-guided consensus sequences using migec v1.2.7. With mixcr v2.1.11, UMI consensuses were aligned to TRA and TRB V and J templates and assembled into clonotypes. A clonotype was counted as expanded or contracted only when both edgeR and NoisET called the clonotype significant, with the noise models trained on biological replicates. For edgeR calls, the cutoffs were a false discovery rate-adjusted p below 0.01 and a log2 fold-change threshold of 1. As an exploratory analysis of dynamics, max-normalized trajectories of the 1000 most abundant clonotypes were examined by PCA with hierarchical clustering. The CD4 or CD8 phenotype of responding clones was assigned using the separately sequenced CD4+ and CD8+ repertoires. TCRdb reprocessed the public reads (quality trimming at Q25 with fastp, clone calling with MiXCR) and kept in-frame beta chains. Identical CDR3 proteins give one entry, which carries the most common genes and DNA. These V and J calls originate from TCRdb's pipeline instead of the authors' own analysis. In all, the sample holds about 360,000 distinct CDR3 sequences, and approximately 12% of those were seen once. About a fifth of the sample belongs to the ten largest clones.

Ficoll-Paque density gradient centrifugation was used to isolate PBMCs. V sheds 1 base and J sheds 14 bases, leaving 14 bases between their ends. The germline V gene (reference sequence) supplies CDR1 SEHNR and CDR2 FQNEAQ. The CDR3 starts with the cysteine, ends with the phenylalanine, and has 12 residues. Kept here is only the CDR3 DNA, which spans 36 bases and is read in frame from base 1. This clonotype was seen more than once but under ten times. Its antigen target is currently unknown. No much larger clonotype is one base removed from it; base qualities were not supplied. Sample: PBMCs or a T cell subset sorted from them (not recorded which). Recombination joined TRBV7-9 with TRBJ1-2; there is no confident call for the D gene. The clonotype was recovered from a man between 18 and 35 years old who had mild COVID-19 (a few samples of this study predate the infection). The sample titles of this study are shuffled in the database, so cell type and time point are left out; the donor was told from shared clones. The encoded CDR3 is CASSLDISSSTF. The sequence in DNA is TGTGCCAGCAGCTTAGATATCAGTTCGTCAACCTTC.